The 15 T cell receptor beta chains in this list originate from one sample, sequenced in a study of glioma-infiltrating T cells after dendritic cell vaccination (dated by TCRdb to the mid-2010s). The library was made by the immunoSEQ multiplex PCR assay. What TCRdb holds here is the immuneACCESS table cut down to in-frame rearrangements. Part of the clones is not present; checked against another copy, under half of the missing clones reflect an unresolved V gene, and the others are unexplained. Within this sample are 90,000 to 100,000 clones, with 79% of them counted one time only. Less than 7% of the sample belongs to the ten largest clones. The sequencing here drew on blood, taken before dendritic cell vaccination. The receptors here all came from a human donor with glioblastoma.

The rearrangement uses TRBV18 and TRBJ1-3, with D perhaps matching TRBD1 (6 bases). V was clipped by 2 bases and J by 0 bases, with 11 bases between them. The germline V gene encodes CDR1 KGHSH and CDR2 LQKENI. The CDR3 consists of 16 residues. CDR3 sequence: CASSPLTGDSGNTIYF. The CDR3 DNA reads TGTGCCAGCTCACCATTGACAGGAGACTCTGGAAACACCATATATTTT.

The rearrangement joins TRBV21-1 to TRBJ2-7; the DNA was not used to check the table's D call, TRBD1. TRBV21-1 is a known pseudogene. The CDR3 totals 17 residues. The CDR3 DNA sequence: TGTGCCAGCAGCAAAGACGTGAAGGGGGCCACCTCCTACGAGCAGTACTTC. Residues: CASSKDVKGATSYEQYF.

The genes are TRBV7-8 and TRBJ1-5; 8 bases align to TRBD1. CDR3 length: 18 residues. Germline CDR1 reads SGHVS; CDR2 reads FQNEAQ. The V and J ends lost 0 bases and 0 bases, in that order; junction bases with no gene match: 7. The CDR3 region has the DNA TGTGCCAGCAGCTTAGCCTTGGGACAGGCGAATAGCAATCAGCCCCAGCATTTT. Translation gives CASSLALGQANSNQPQHF.

The chain links TRBV2 to TRBJ2-2, with 9 bases matching TRBD1. Per germline, CDR1 SNHLY and CDR2 FYNNEI. Losses at the gene ends were 4 bases for V and 2 bases for J; bases not matched to a gene: 17. The CDR3 runs to 20 residues. The DNA of the CDR3 is TGTGCCAGCAGTGCTCGTATGCATTTCTTGGGACAGGGAAACACCGGGGAGCTGTTTTTT. Its protein product is CASSARMHFLGQGNTGELFF.

The V gene is TRBV28, the J gene TRBJ1-1; D is unresolved. The germline CDR1 and CDR2 sequences are MDHEN and SYDVKM. This CDR3 is 15 amino acids long. Deletions cut 1 base from V and 3 bases from J, with 12 bases between. The CDR3 reads CASSLYISGDTEAFF. In DNA, the CDR3 is TGTGCCAGCAGTTTATACATATCCGGGGACACTGAAGCTTTCTTT.

The chain uses TRBV30 and TRBJ2-3, with TRBD2 identical over 13 bases. Germline assignment: CDR1 GTSNPN and CDR2 SVGIG (reference sequence). The J segment lost 2 bases and the V segment lost 2 bases, leaving 4 bases of the junction unmatched. The CDR3 totals 16 residues. The CDR3 region has the DNA TGTGCCTGGAGTTCGACTAGCGGGGGGCCCACAGATACGCAGTATTTT. This translates into CAWSSTSGGPTDTQYF.

The rearrangement uses TRBV18 and TRBJ2-7, with D perhaps matching TRBD1 (5 bases). V lost 2 bases and J 2 bases, leaving 13 bases between the germline ends. The CDR3 sequence is 15 residues long. Germline lookup yields CDR1 KGHSH and CDR2 LQKENI. The CDR3 DNA sequence: TGTGCCAGCTCACCAGGGTGGGGCTTGGCCTACGAGCAGTACTTC. It yields the protein CASSPGWGLAYEQYF.

In this sample, this clone turned up once. This chain connects TRBV19 to TRBJ1-2; 9 bases map to TRBD1. The junction had 10 bases not matched to a gene; V was cut back by 4 bases and J by 7 bases. The CDR3 covers 15 residues. CDR1 is LNHDA, CDR2 SQIVND, per germline (reference sequence). CDR3 loop: CASSTRTGAAGGYTF. The CDR3 nucleotides are TGTGCCAGTAGTACGAGGACAGGGGCGGCGGGTGGCTACACCTTC.

This chain uses TRBV10-3 with TRBJ1-1; maybe TRBD1 (6 bases). The germline V and J ends were trimmed by 6 bases and 1 base, with 9 bases remaining between them. Germline V CDR1 and CDR2: ENHRY, SYGVKD. The CDR3 sequence is 13 residues long. The CDR3 DNA reads as TGTGCCATCAGACAGGGCCCGAACACTGAAGCTTTCTTT. Protein sequence: CAIRQGPNTEAFF.

V usage is TRBV25-1 and J usage is TRBJ1-6; TRBD1 matches at 8 bases. CDR1 MGHDK and CDR2 SYGVNS come from the germline V gene. CDR3 length: 14 amino acids. V was pared by 4 bases and J by 5 bases, with 1 base of the junction left unmatched. In nucleotides, the CDR3 is TGTGCCAGCAGTGGACAGGGGAATAATTCACCCCTCCACTTT. Protein product: CASSGQGNNSPLHF.

There are many counts of this clone. CDR3 DNA: TGTGCCAGCAGCTCCTTCGGGTTCGATGGCTACACCTTC. This sequence encodes CASSSFGFDGYTF. The genes are TRBV9 and TRBJ1-2; no firm D call. The germline V gene has CDR1 SGDLS and CDR2 YYNGEE. The CDR3 contains 13 residues. Deletions cut 4 bases from V and 6 bases from J, with 13 bases between.

At least ten counts were recorded for this clone. The chain recombines TRBV5-1 with TRBJ1-2, with TRBD1 matching over 7 bases. The CDR3 sequence is 14 residues long. The ends lost 0 bases at V and 8 bases at J; junction bases unmatched: 7. In germline, CDR1 is SGHRS, CDR2 YFSETQ. The CDR3 region is CASSLVDRAGGYTF. DNA of the CDR3: TGCGCCAGCAGCTTGGTCGACAGGGCGGGGGGCTACACCTTC.

This chain uses TRBV5-1 with TRBJ1-1, with D unresolved. Germline V gene sequence: CDR1 SGHRS, CDR2 YFSETQ. Trimming removed 1 base at V and 1 base at J, with 8 bases between. The CDR3 totals 14 residues. The CDR3: CASSLYTGNTEAFF. CDR3 bases: TGCGCCAGCAGCTTGTATACGGGGAACACTGAAGCTTTCTTT.

The V call is TRBV6-1, the J call TRBJ1-2; D uncertain. The CDR3 spans 15 residues. V lost 4 bases, J lost 0 bases, and 12 bases lay in between. The germline V gene has CDR1 MNHNS and CDR2 SASEGT. In DNA, the CDR3 is TGTGCCAGCAGTGGGGCGACGGCTACTAACTATGGCTACACCTTC. The encoded protein is CASSGATATNYGYTF.

The rearrangement joins TRBV27 to TRBJ2-7; 10 nucleotides match TRBD1. In germline, CDR1 is MNHEY, CDR2 SMNVEV (reference sequence). Losses at the gene ends were 3 bases for V and 5 bases for J; bases not matched to a gene: 16. CDR3 size: 18 residues. The CDR3 nucleotides read TGTGCCAGCAGTTTTCGGGTATTGGGACAGGGGTTTTTCAACGAGCAGTACTTC. As protein: CASSFRVLGQGFFNEQYF.